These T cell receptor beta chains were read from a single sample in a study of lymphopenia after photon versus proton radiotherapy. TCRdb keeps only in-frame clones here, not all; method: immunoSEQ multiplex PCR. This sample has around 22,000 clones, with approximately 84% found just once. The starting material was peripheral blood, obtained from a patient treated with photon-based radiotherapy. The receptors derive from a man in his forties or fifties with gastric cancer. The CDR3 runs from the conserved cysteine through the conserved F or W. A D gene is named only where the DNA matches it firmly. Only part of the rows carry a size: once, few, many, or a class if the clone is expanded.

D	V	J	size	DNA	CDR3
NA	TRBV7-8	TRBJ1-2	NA	TGTGCCAGCAGCTTAGCGTCGGGGGGCTATGGCTACACCTTC	CASSLASGGYGYTF
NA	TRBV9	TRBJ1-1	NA	TGTGCCAGCAGCGCTGGACTAGGACGACCGAACACTGAAGCTTTCTTT	CASSAGLGRPNTEAFF
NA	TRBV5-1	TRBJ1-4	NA	TGCGCCAGCAGCTTGGACGTGAATAATGAAAAACTGTTTTTT	CASSLDVNNEKLFF
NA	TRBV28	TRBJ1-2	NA	TGTGCCAGCAGTCCAGGAGGGACTAACTATGGCTACACCTTC	CASSPGGTNYGYTF
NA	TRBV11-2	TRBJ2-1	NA	TGTGCCAGCAGCCGAGGGACGGACAATGAGCAGTTCTTC	CASSRGTDNEQFF
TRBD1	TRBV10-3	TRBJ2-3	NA	TGTGCCATCAGTGGGACGGAAGGACAGGGGGCAGTAGATACGCAGTATTTT	CAISGTEGQGAVDTQYF
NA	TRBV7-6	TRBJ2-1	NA	TGTGCCACCAACGATCCCACCGGGGATGAGCAGTTCTTC	CATNDPTGDEQFF
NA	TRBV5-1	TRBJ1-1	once	TGCGCCAGCAGCGCTTCCCCGAACACTGAAGCTTTCTTT	CASSASPNTEAFF
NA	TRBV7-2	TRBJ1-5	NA	TGTGCCAGCAGCTTAGGGAGCCGGCAGGGCGGTCAGCCCCAGCATTTT	CASSLGSRQGGQPQHF
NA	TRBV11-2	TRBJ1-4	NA	TGTGCCAGCAGCTTGGGTATGGGGGCGCCGGGTAATGAAAAACTGTTTTTT	CASSLGMGAPGNEKLFF
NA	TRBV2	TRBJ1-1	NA	TGTGCCAGCACCCCAACGGGGGTTGAAGCTTTCTTT	CASTPTGVEAFF
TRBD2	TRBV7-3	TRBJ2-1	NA	TGTGCCAGCAGCTCCGTTAGCGGGGGGGCTGGTAATGAGCAGTTCTTC	CASSSVSGGAGNEQFF
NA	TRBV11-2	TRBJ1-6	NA	TGTGCCAGCAGCTTAAATAGGGAAGCCTATAATTCACCCCTCCACTTT	CASSLNREAYNSPLHF
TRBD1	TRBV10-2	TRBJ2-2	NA	TGCGCCAGCAGACGGGACAGGGGGCAGGGGGAGCTGTTTTTT	CASRRDRGQGELFF
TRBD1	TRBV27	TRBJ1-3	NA	TGTGCCAGCAGTTCCTCAGGGGGCTCTGGAAACACCATATATTTT	CASSSSGGSGNTIYF
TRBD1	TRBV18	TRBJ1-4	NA	TGTGCCAGCTCACCGGGACAGGGGCCGGAGGGACTGTTTTTT	CASSPGQGPEGLFF
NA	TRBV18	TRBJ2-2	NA	TGTGCCAGCTCACCAGCAGGCGCGAACACCGGGGAGCTGTTTTTT	CASSPAGANTGELFF
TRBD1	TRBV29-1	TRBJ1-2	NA	TGCAGCGTTGACAAAACAGGGGTAGGAAACTATGGCTACACCTTC	CSVDKTGVGNYGYTF
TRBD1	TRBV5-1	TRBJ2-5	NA	TGCGCCAGCAGCTTGGAGGGACAGGGCGCGTTGGAGACCCAGTACTTC	CASSLEGQGALETQYF
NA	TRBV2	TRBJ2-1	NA	TGTGCCAGCAGTGAAGAAGGGGGACCAGCAATTGAGCAGTTCTTC	CASSEEGGPAIEQFF
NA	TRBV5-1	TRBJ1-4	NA	TGCGCCAGCAGCTTGTCCGGGGGCGGTTTTGAAAAACTGTTTTTT	CASSLSGGGFEKLFF
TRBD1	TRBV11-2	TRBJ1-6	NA	TGTGCCAGCAGCGCCACGGGACAGAACAATTCACCCCTCCACTTT	CASSATGQNNSPLHF
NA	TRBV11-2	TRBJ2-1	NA	TGTGCCAGCAGCTTAGAGAACAGACGCTCCTACAATGAGCAGTTCTTC	CASSLENRRSYNEQFF
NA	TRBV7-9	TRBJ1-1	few	TGTGCCAGCAGCCCTCCTCCAGGGGTGAACACTGAAGCTTTCTTT	CASSPPPGVNTEAFF
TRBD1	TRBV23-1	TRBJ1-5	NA	TGCGCCAGCAGGGCGGACAGGGAGTGCTCCAATCAGCCCCAGCATTTT	CASRADRECSNQPQHF
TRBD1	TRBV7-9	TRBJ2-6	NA	TGTGCCAGCAGCACGTCGACAGGGGGAGGTGCTGGGGCCAACGTCCTGACTTTC	CASSTSTGGGAGANVLTF
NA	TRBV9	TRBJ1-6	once	TGTGCCAGCAGCTCCCAACACGGCGGGAATTCACCCCTCCACTTT	CASSSQHGGNSPLHF
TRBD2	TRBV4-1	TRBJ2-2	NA	TGCGCCAGCAGCCAGGTGCCCGGGACTAGCGGGGGTAACGGGGAGCTGTTTTTT	CASSQVPGTSGGNGELFF
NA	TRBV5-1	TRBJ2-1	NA	TGCGCCAGCAGCTTGGGGGGCCTCGATGAGCAGTTCTTC	CASSLGGLDEQFF